This is a list of T cell receptor beta chains from one sample in a study of shared clonotypes between healthy human individuals. Produced via immunoSEQ multiplex PCR; TCRdb's table is partial and in-frame only. Of tens of thousands of clones detected, about 64% appear once; the ten largest clones hold around 50%. Sequencing was performed on memory CD8+ T cells sorted from blood. All receptors derive from a man aged 30 to 45 in good health. Both conserved end residues are trimmed from each CDR3. Fields, in order: J gene, D gene, V gene, CDR3 protein. The D gene is left open where the match is weak.

>TRBJ1-1|TRBD1|TRBV15
ATSRAGQGTEAF
>TRBJ2-7|TRBD1|TRBV29-1
SATGTGGRDYEQY
>TRBJ2-3|-|TRBV2
ASGGSYSSTDTQY
>TRBJ1-2|-|TRBV10-2
ASSGYEYGYT
>TRBJ1-1|-|TRBV11-1
ASEGQNTEAF
>TRBJ2-1|-|TRBV27
ASSPWGRDNEQF
>TRBJ2-3|-|TRBV10-2
ASSEGRGGTDTQY
>TRBJ2-2|-|TRBV2
ASSEQGSTGELF
>TRBJ2-2|-|TRBV7-9
ASSPREGPGTGELF
>TRBJ2-1|TRBD2|TRBV6-6
ASSYSLAGYEQF
>TRBJ2-2|-|TRBV10-2
ASRLETNTGELF
>TRBJ2-1|-|TRBV6-6
ASSYWAGANEQF
>TRBJ2-1|-|TRBV5-1
ASSLQTDSGGEQF
>TRBJ2-7|TRBD1|TRBV5-5
ASSPTLGQIDEQY
>TRBJ2-1|-|TRBV19
ASSIDGDGRYNEQF
>TRBJ2-7|TRBD1|TRBV6-4
ASSKSGTGSYEQY
>TRBJ2-1|TRBD2|TRBV7-2
ASSTGTSGNNEQF
>TRBJ2-7|-|TRBV27
ASSLSFFDGHLSYEQY
>TRBJ1-1|-|TRBV15
ATSSDRVNTEAF
>TRBJ2-7|TRBD1|TRBV6-4
ASSASTGGYEQY
>TRBJ2-1|-|TRBV29-1
SVEVGRGEQF
>TRBJ1-2|TRBD1|TRBV5-5
ASADRLNYGYT
>TRBJ2-2|-|TRBV28
ASSLPGTNTGELF
>TRBJ2-1|TRBD2|TRBV5-1
ASSSLGTSGRNEQF
>TRBJ2-3|TRBD2|TRBV7-9
ASSSSSGRFFSTDTQY
>TRBJ2-5|TRBD2|TRBV6-1
ASSELAGDQETQY
>TRBJ2-2|-|TRBV23-1
ASRAGELF
>TRBJ1-2|-|TRBV5-1
ASSGSRGGYT
>TRBJ2-5|TRBD2|TRBV11-2
ASSHLAAETQY
>TRBJ2-2|-|TRBV6-1
ASSELLGDTGELF
>TRBJ1-2|TRBD1|TRBV15
ATSPDREGRNYGYT
>TRBJ2-5|TRBD2|TRBV9
ASSKRDGTSGTQETQY
>TRBJ2-1|-|TRBV2
ASPGFGGGTNRYNEQF
>TRBJ2-5|TRBD2|TRBV5-4
ASSFLLAGGQETQY
>TRBJ2-7|-|TRBV28
ASRAPSYEQY
>TRBJ2-7|TRBD2|TRBV10-1
ASSELAGGPYEQY
>TRBJ2-7|-|TRBV9
ASSVGHSYEQY
>TRBJ2-5|-|TRBV6-5
ASSHGGIQETQY
>TRBJ2-1|-|TRBV29-1
SVDSGKSYNEQF
>TRBJ2-1|-|TRBV25-1
ASTETESENEQF
>TRBJ2-5|-|TRBV5-1
ASSQFEGGPAETQY
>TRBJ2-7|TRBD1|TRBV6-5
ASSAGTAYEQY
>TRBJ2-5|-|TRBV9
ASSVVPGKETQY
>TRBJ1-1|-|TRBV7-9
ASSTNLEAF
>TRBJ2-1|-|TRBV5-4
ASSLGHPVSSYNEQF
>TRBJ2-1|TRBD2|TRBV10-2
ASTSASGKYNEQF